The 19 T cell receptor beta chains given below trace back to one sample, sequenced in a study of T cell changes during pregnancy in multiple sclerosis (dated by TCRdb to the late 2010s). Library preparation was by the immunoSEQ multiplex PCR assay. TCRdb re-hosts the immuneACCESS table, in-frame sequences only. Its copies lack some clones; in the studies checked, an unresolved V gene accounts for under half of them, and the cause for the rest is not known. Recorded for this sample are about 55,000 clones; 70% to 90% of them occurred a single time. The ten largest clones take up around 0.57% of the sample. The starting material was CD4+ T cells from peripheral blood mononuclear cells, obtained in the first trimester of pregnancy. Receptors were obtained from a female donor with multiple sclerosis, enrolled in a pregnancy study.

Here the CDR3 reads CAGEQVFGSYTF. Here the CDR3 DNA reads TGTGCCGGCGAGCAGGTGTTTGGTAGCTACACCTTC. V is TRBV6-1 and J is TRBJ1-2; D is undetermined. The germline V gene has CDR1 MNHNS and CDR2 SASEGT. V was shortened by 11 bases and J by 9 bases, with 19 bases between the two germline ends. The CDR3 has 12 amino acids.

The chain employs TRBV2 and TRBJ2-1; D is perhaps TRBD2 (5 bases). The V and J ends lost 6 bases and 4 bases respectively, with 22 bases between them. Germline V gene data show CDR1 as SNHLY and CDR2 as FYNNEI. This CDR3 is built from 17 residues. As DNA, the CDR3 is TGTGCCAGCAGAGACTTCTCGGGGTCAAGGAGATACAATGAGCAGTTCTTC. Residues: CASRDFSGSRRYNEQFF.

This chain links TRBV29-1 with TRBJ2-7; 8 nucleotides agree with TRBD2. Trimming cost V 2 bases and J 2 bases; bases outside gene matches: 8. The germline V gene encodes CDR1 SQVTM and CDR2 ANQGSEA. The CDR3 length is 15 residues. The DNA of the CDR3 is TGCAGCGTTGAACCAGGCAGCGGGGGAACCTACGAGCAGTACTTC. This sequence encodes CSVEPGSGGTYEQYF.

V and J are TRBV15 and TRBJ1-3; 10 nucleotides match TRBD1. CDR1 LNHNV and CDR2 YYDKDF come from the germline V gene (reference sequence). The V and J ends lost 0 bases and 7 bases, in that order; junction bases with no gene match: 15. The CDR3 spans 19 residues. CDR3 DNA sequence: TGTGCCACCAGCAGAGATGTCGGAAAGACAGGGGGCGTAGGGAACACCATATATTTT. Protein sequence: CATSRDVGKTGGVGNTIYF. The full variable domain, rest sourced from reference TRBV15 and TRBJ1-3, is DAMVIQNPRYQVTQFGKPVTLSCSQTLNHNVMYWYQQKSSQAPKLLFHYYDKDFNNEADTPDNFQSRRPNTSFCFLDIRSPGLGDTAMYLCATSRDVGKTGGVGNTIYFGEGSWLTVV.

J is TRBJ2-3 and V is TRBV4-1; TRBD2 might be the D (5 bases). The CDR3 is made up of 15 amino acids. V lost 4 bases and J 3 bases, leaving 14 bases between the germline ends. The germline CDR1 and CDR2 sequences are MGHRA and YSYEKL. The CDR3 DNA reads TGCGCCAGCAGCCCCTTAGGTGAGGGAACAGATACGCAGTATTTT. Protein sequence: CASSPLGEGTDTQYF.

This clone was observed a single time. Compared with germline, one end of the junction differs, possibly owing to a read error. The rearrangement joins TRBV4-2 to TRBJ2-5; D unresolved. The CDR3 spans 13 residues. Germline CDR1 LGHNA, CDR2 YNFKEQ. The CDR3 sequence is CASSQDHPPNPDF. DNA of the CDR3: TGTGCCAGCAGCCAAGATCATCCTCCCAACCCGGACTTC.

The chain links TRBV14 to TRBJ2-1, with a possible D match to TRBD2 (7 bases). Germline V gene data show CDR1 as SGHDN and CDR2 as FVKESK. CDR3 size: 16 residues. V was cut by 2 bases and J by 2 bases, with 13 bases left in between. DNA of the CDR3: TGTGCCAGCAGCCAACAAAGGGGGGGCGCCTACAATGAGCAGTTCTTC. It translates to CASSQQRGGAYNEQFF.

The chain recombines TRBV5-4 with TRBJ1-5; no definite D call. Trimming took 4 bases from V and 6 from J, leaving 20 bases between them. Per the germline V gene, CDR1 is SGHNT and CDR2 is YYREEE (reference sequence). This CDR3 has 16 amino acids. The CDR3 loop reads CASSHSRGAGTQPQHF. The DNA for the CDR3 is TGTGCCAGCAGCCACTCAAGAGGAGCGGGTACTCAGCCCCAGCATTTT.

This clone was observed a handful of times. The chain carries TRBV18 and TRBJ1-1; 7 nucleotides align to TRBD1. V was pared by 9 bases and J by 4 bases, with 14 bases of the junction left unmatched. CDR1 and CDR2 (germline): KGHSH, LQKENI. CDR3 length: 15 amino acids. In DNA form, the CDR3 reads TGTGCCAGTCGTCCTGAGGGGGCGCGGCCCACTGAAGCTTTCTTT. Translation gives CASRPEGARPTEAFF. The complete variable domain, with remaining parts taken from reference TRBV18 and TRBJ1-1, reads NAGVMQNPRHLVRRRGQEARLRCSPMKGHSHVYWYRQLPEEGLKFMVYLQKENIIDESGMPKERFSAEFPKEGPSILRIQQVVRGDSAAYFCASRPEGARPTEAFFGQGTRLTVV.

The rearrangement uses TRBV7-9 and TRBJ2-2, with TRBD1 identical over 8 bases. The junction had 7 bases not matched to a gene; V was cut back by 5 bases and J by 5 bases. The CDR3 length is 15 residues. CDR1 and CDR2 (germline): SEHNR, FQNEAQ (reference sequence). CDR3 region: CASSPGTGETGELFF. For the CDR3, the DNA is TGTGCCAGCAGCCCCGGGACAGGCGAAACCGGGGAGCTGTTTTTT.

This CDR3 reads CASSLGAGKEKLFF. CDR3 nucleotide sequence: TGTGCCAGCAGCTTAGGGGCAGGGAAAGAAAAACTGTTTTTT. The V and J genes are TRBV7-9 and TRBJ1-4, with D perhaps TRBD1 (5 bases). V shed 1 base and J shed 8 bases, with 11 bases lying between them. The CDR3 runs to 14 residues. CDR1 SEHNR and CDR2 FQNEAQ come from the germline V gene (reference sequence).

The sample holds a few counts of this clone. This rearrangement joins TRBV29-1 to TRBJ1-1; D unresolved. This CDR3 has 12 amino acids. V gave up 3 bases and J gave up 1 base, with 6 bases separating them. Germline values: CDR1 SQVTM, CDR2 ANQGSEA. CDR3 nucleotide sequence: TGCAGCGTTGACGGGAGGAACACTGAAGCTTTCTTT. Protein sequence: CSVDGRNTEAFF.

The rearrangement uses TRBV5-6 and TRBJ2-4, with D unclear. Trimming took 3 bases from V and 5 from J, leaving 18 bases between them. Germline CDR1 and CDR2: SGHDT and YYEEEE. The length of the CDR3 is 16 residues. This CDR3 is CASSWFENRPENIQYF. The DNA for the CDR3 is TGTGCCAGCAGCTGGTTCGAAAACAGACCAGAAAACATTCAGTACTTC.

The rearrangement joins TRBV5-1 to TRBJ1-1; TRBD1 matches 8 bases. The length of the CDR3 is 15 residues. V shed 0 bases and J 6 bases; nucleotides not matched to a gene: 7. The germline V gene encodes CDR1 SGHRS and CDR2 YFSETQ. In DNA form, the CDR3 reads TGCGCCAGCAGCTTGGCGGACAGGGATACCCCTGAAGCTTTCTTT. Translated, it gives CASSLADRDTPEAFF.

This chain links TRBV6-1 with TRBJ2-1, with D maybe TRBD1 (6 bases). The CDR3 totals 13 residues. Germline V lookup: CDR1 MNHNS, CDR2 SASEGT. Trimming stripped 2 bases from V and 13 bases from J, with 15 bases between. CDR3 loop: CASSERGPGEQFF. Here the CDR3 DNA reads TGTGCCAGCAGTGAAAGAGGGCCAGGGGAACAGTTCTTC.

This chain uses TRBV5-4 with TRBJ2-3; D might be TRBD1 (6 bases). Trimming left V 0 bases short and J 2 bases short, with 13 bases between. The CDR3 extends over 16 amino acids. Germline V gene sequence: CDR1 SGHNT, CDR2 YYREEE (reference sequence). This chain's CDR3 is CASSLGQDLSTDTQYF. DNA of the CDR3: TGTGCCAGCAGCTTGGGACAGGACCTATCCACAGATACGCAGTATTTT.

V usage is TRBV27 and J usage is TRBJ1-6, with TRBD1 as a possible D gene (6 bases). From germline, CDR1 is MNHEY and CDR2 SMNVEV (reference sequence). There are 17 residues in the CDR3. V lost 2 bases, J lost 2 bases, and 13 bases lay in between. The CDR3 sequence is CASSLRLGTPYNSPLHF. The DNA of the CDR3 is TGTGCCAGCAGTTTACGGCTCGGGACACCCTATAATTCACCCCTCCACTTT.

The rearrangement links TRBV7-2 to TRBJ2-3, with D possibly matching TRBD2 (5 bases). This CDR3 is built from 15 residues. Trimming took off 5 bases at V and 0 bases at J, with 12 bases between the two ends. Germline CDR1 and CDR2: SGHTA and FQGNSA. CDR3 bases: TGTGCCAGCAGCCCCACGGGGAGTAGCACAGATACGCAGTATTTT. Encoded protein: CASSPTGSSTDTQYF. Supplemented by reference TRBV7-2 and TRBJ2-3, the full variable domain reads GAGVSQSPSNKVTEKGKDVELRCDPISGHTALYWYRQSLGQGLEFLIYFQGNSAPDKSGLPSDRFSAERTGGSVSTLTIQRTQQEDSAVYLCASSPTGSSTDTQYFGPGTRLTVL.

The chain couples TRBV18 to TRBJ2-5; D is undetermined. The CDR3 is 12 amino acids. V was pared by 3 bases and J by 4 bases, with 6 bases between. The V gene's germline CDR1 is KGHSH and CDR2 LQKENI. The CDR3 reads CASSPLRETQYF. The CDR3 coding sequence is TGTGCCAGCTCACCTCTTCGAGAGACCCAGTACTTC.